This paragraph covers one T cell receptor beta chain sequence. No antigen is known for it. The CDR3 goes from the cysteine to the phenylalanine over 13 residues. Only the CDR3 portion is preserved as DNA: 39 bases, with reading frame beginning at the first base. Deletion took 3 bases off V and 6 bases off J, with a span of 9 bases between the germline ends. In the germline V gene, CDR1 corresponds to MDHEN and CDR2 to SYDVKM. This sample stems from a study of cytomegalovirus exposure and HLA in healthy donors (dated by TCRdb to 2015 to 2018). For the study in its entirety: In an earlier analysis of some 550 of the donors, about 270 Gb of sequence data and some 120 million unique TCR beta sequences from 150 million to 200 million T cells were reported. Every discovery cohort repertoire had been produced on one sequencing platform. Typing coverage varied by locus: roughly 629-630 donors for A, B, C, DRB1 and DQB1; approximately 520 for DQA1; over 600 for DPA1; around 450 for DPB1. Rather than drawing on any new phenotypic data, the later analysis identified candidate immune exposures from TCR beta sequences and the way those sequences occurred across donors. On average, over 200,000 unique TCR beta nucleotide sequences were sequenced per donor among 398 genotyped donors of the cohort, with 15% to 20% of those sequences being non-productive. Of the roughly 410 genotyped donors, 75% to 85% were placed in the genetic ancestry cluster associated with self-reported Caucasian donors. Both class I and class II loci were covered by HLA typing, at four-digit resolution. An early release covering roughly 640 HLA-typed donors comprised about 300 gigabases of sequencing data and around 85 million unique TCR sequences. The study profiled the T cell repertoires of around 700 subjects by immunosequencing and related them to cytomegalovirus serostatus. Donor age, sex, ethnicity and CMV serostatus were collected together with the repertoire data. Along with the approximately 700-subject first cohort, a separate validation cohort of over a hundred different subjects was used. In a later genetic analysis, genome-wide SNP genotypes for about three fifths of the 666 donors were used, and that subset was treated as a discovery cohort. A later analysis re-analyzed previously published TCR beta repertoires from approximately 670 donors and added high-resolution HLA genotyping to study TCR occurrence patterns. Roughly five DR-DQ haplotypes were treated as single units for association and clustering because of strong linkage in the cohort. The study aimed to test whether signatures of past pathogen exposure could be identified by cataloging public T cell receptors. An earlier analysis of several hundred of the donors applied high-throughput TCR beta sequencing to assess whether each TCR beta V gene segment acted as functional or pseudogenic. To predict cytomegalovirus infection status, the study brought together high-throughput TCR immunosequencing, statistical association of individual TCRs with disease status, and machine learning. The paper as a whole reports these results and caveats: In the study, about 150 TCR beta chains were listed as associated with cytomegalovirus. In a later analysis, HLA-associated TCR beta chains were found to be more clonally expanded and to have lower generation probabilities than equally common non-associated chains. In a later analysis, TCR association rates were found to vary across HLA loci, with the most associated TCRs seen for DRB1 alleles and the fewest for HLA-C alleles. A cluster of highly shared sequence variants was judged likely to represent a technical artifact of the sequencing pipeline. Because the 87-base-pair reads could not distinguish some IMGT-functional V segments, including TRBV6-2 and TRBV6-3, those segments were excluded. Sequencing depth was assumed to be roughly uniform across donors in the presence/absence analyses, though that assumption may not hold. Only TCR beta chains were sequenced in this cohort, and the absence of alpha or paired-chain data limited detectable features. Because counts were too low, 15 to 20 rarely observed V segments, including chromosome 9 orphons, were excluded from the earlier analysis of 587 of the donors. In a later analysis, several top co-occurrence clusters were reported to appear linked to parvovirus B19, influenza, CMV and Epstein-Barr virus. A further reported finding was that TCR beta sequences accurately predicted the HLA-A and HLA-B alleles for most subjects in the first cohort. Most TCR sequences were seen in very few donors, while some public TCRs were found in many individuals. Because HLA typing was unavailable for some donors at each locus, only the typed subset was used in association tests. The authors suggested that the approach could potentially be extended to other disease states and immunological phenotypes. In a later analysis, 16,951 TCR beta sequences were associated with specific HLA alleles at a false discovery rate of 0.05. The only immune exposure information available for the cohort was CMV serostatus. Correlated functional status among segregating V segments might reflect linkage disequilibrium, but an unknown experimental factor could not be ruled out. Assigning TCR associations to individual alleles was difficult when HLA alleles, especially DR and DQ, strongly co-occurred. In a later analysis, most CMV-associated TCR beta chains were found to appear HLA-restricted, with HLA associations seemingly driven largely by CMV exposure. In a later genetic analysis, a missense DCLRE1C variant was associated with V-gene and J-gene trimming of TCR beta chains, and the association was replicated in an independent cohort. The classifier was reported to diagnose cytomegalovirus status with high specificity and sensitivity in both the original and validation cohorts. Three of the identified cytomegalovirus-associated TCR beta chains were confirmed in vitro to be specific for cytomegalovirus antigens. An earlier analysis of some 590 of the donors showed that most TCR beta V segments appeared in productive rearrangements either about 87% or about 30% of the time, which broadly matched IMGT annotations. Compared with the 666-donor mean, donors in an Asian-associated ancestry cluster had fewer N-insertions in productive TCRs, according to a later genetic analysis.

The cohort was made up of about 610 healthy bone marrow donors. Cohort members were all nominally healthy when sampled, although unrecorded immune exposures were likely present. The donor was CMV seropositive and was included in the group of approximately 310 seropositive cohort members. Each donor provided a peripheral blood sample, and peripheral blood mononuclear cells were used for TCR beta sequencing. Genomic DNA extraction from the blood cell samples was performed with the Qiagen DNeasy Blood Extraction Kit. Libraries came from the immunoSEQ multiplex PCR assay. For the multiplex PCR, a mixture combining 60 forward primers for TCR Vbeta segments and 13 reverse primers for TCR Jbeta segments was used. The CDR3 region of rearranged TCR beta genes was amplified from genomic DNA with a multiplex PCR assay. Amplified TCR beta libraries were sequenced as 87-base-pair reads on the Illumina HiSeq System. In the authors' own workflow: A later analysis tallied roughly 80 million unique TCR beta chains across the 666 repertoires, and around 12 million of those chains were shared by two or more donors. Raw reads were error-corrected and collapsed into unique sequences by a nearest-neighbor algorithm in which closely related sequences were merged to remove PCR and sequencing errors. Alignment of CDR3 sequences to IMGT reference sequences was used to assign V, D and J gene segments. For a sequence to be retained, a match of at least six nucleotides was required to both a V gene segment and a J gene segment. Rearrangements were classified as productive when the CDR3 lacked stop codons and remained in frame with V and J, and all other rearrangements were classified as non-productive. CDR3 was defined by IMGT convention, running from the second conserved V-encoded cysteine to the conserved J-encoded phenylalanine. The earlier analysis of approximately 500 of the donors excluded sequences that lacked an unambiguous match to a single V gene segment. An earlier analysis of a few hundred of the donors classified V segments as functional when productive rearrangements were above 56.7% and as segregating when the standard deviation between donors was above 5%. A statistical classification framework was built for diagnosing cytomegalovirus status from the catalog of TCR beta chain sequences. V and J gene assignment, in a later analysis, came from comparing TCR nucleotide sequences with IMGT/GENE-DB human TR gene sequences. Using the TCRdist pipeline, a later analysis assigned CDR3 sequences along with most-parsimonious VDJ recombination scenarios. In a later analysis, every TCR beta chain was defined by the combination of its CDR3 amino acid sequence and its V-gene family, and reads without a unique V-gene family were dropped. As a way to deal with suspected cross-contamination and a sequencing artifact, a later analysis dropped 450 to 600 nucleotide sequences that were highly shared and had low generation probability. In a later analysis, a clonal expansion index for each public chain was calculated from normalized within-repertoire ranks of inferred template counts. A later analysis computed generation probabilities with a VDJ recombination model fitted to out-of-frame rearrangements, and checked the results against IGoR. In a later analysis, hypergeometric tests were used to score TCR-TCR, TCR-HLA and TCR-CMV co-occurrence, with a repertoire-size bias correction applied to TCR pairs. A later analysis estimated false discovery rates by permuting HLA or CMV assignments 20 times. In a later analysis, co-occurring TCRs were grouped using DBSCAN, with TCRdist sequence similarity added in when clustering inside HLA-allele-positive subsets. Repertoires with fewer than 30,000 or more than 120,000 public chains were left out of co-occurrence clustering, as were five repertoires with anomalous nucleotide sharing. TCRdb stores this immuneACCESS table with in-frame sequences only. Part of the clones is absent; in the studies checked, under half of the shortfall reflects unresolved V genes, and no reason is known for the rest. Clone size and the V and J calls come from that table; the DNA yielded D and trimming. This sample's table carries roughly 110,000 clones. The ten largest account for around 6.5% of the sample.

The receptor was isolated from a middle-aged man in good health and CMV-seropositive. The sequencing sample was made of PBMCs. The receptor chain draws on TRBV28 and TRBJ1-5; TRBD1 might be the D gene, on 6 matching bases. In nucleotides, the sequence is TGTGCCAGCAGTTTGTCAGGGGCTCAGCCCCAGCATTTT. This gives the protein CASSLSGAQPQHF.